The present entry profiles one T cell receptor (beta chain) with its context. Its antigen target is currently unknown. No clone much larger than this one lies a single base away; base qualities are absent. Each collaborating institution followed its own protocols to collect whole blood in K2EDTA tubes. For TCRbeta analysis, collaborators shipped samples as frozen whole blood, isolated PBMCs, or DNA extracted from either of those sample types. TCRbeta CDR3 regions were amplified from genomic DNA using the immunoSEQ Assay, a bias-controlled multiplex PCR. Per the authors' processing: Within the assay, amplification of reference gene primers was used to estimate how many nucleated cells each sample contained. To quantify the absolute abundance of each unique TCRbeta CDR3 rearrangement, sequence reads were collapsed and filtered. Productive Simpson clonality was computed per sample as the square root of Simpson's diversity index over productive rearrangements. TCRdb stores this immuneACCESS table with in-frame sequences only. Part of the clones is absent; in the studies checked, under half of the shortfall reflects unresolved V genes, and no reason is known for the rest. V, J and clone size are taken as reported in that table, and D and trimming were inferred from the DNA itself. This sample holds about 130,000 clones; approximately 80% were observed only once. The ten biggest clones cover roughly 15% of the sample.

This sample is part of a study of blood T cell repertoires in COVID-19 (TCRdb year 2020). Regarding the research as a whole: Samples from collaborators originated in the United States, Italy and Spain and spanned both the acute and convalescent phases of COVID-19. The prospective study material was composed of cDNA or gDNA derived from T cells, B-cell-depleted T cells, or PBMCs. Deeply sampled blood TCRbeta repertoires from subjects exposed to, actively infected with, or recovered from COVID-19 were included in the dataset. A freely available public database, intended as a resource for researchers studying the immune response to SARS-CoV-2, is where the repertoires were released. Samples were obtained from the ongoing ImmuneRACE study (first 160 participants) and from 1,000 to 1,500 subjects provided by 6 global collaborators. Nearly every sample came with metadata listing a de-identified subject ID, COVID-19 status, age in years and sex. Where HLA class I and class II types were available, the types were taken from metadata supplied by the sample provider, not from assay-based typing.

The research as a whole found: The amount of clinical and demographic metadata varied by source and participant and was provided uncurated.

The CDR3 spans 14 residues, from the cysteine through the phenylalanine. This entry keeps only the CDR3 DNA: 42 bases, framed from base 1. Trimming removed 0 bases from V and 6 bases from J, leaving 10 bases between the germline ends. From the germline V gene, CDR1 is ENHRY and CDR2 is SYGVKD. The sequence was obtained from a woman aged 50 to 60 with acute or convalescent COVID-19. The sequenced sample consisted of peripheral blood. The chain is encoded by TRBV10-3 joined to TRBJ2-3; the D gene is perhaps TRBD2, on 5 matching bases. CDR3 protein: CAISESTTTDTQYF. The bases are TGTGCCATCAGTGAGTCGACTACCACGGATACGCAGTATTTT.